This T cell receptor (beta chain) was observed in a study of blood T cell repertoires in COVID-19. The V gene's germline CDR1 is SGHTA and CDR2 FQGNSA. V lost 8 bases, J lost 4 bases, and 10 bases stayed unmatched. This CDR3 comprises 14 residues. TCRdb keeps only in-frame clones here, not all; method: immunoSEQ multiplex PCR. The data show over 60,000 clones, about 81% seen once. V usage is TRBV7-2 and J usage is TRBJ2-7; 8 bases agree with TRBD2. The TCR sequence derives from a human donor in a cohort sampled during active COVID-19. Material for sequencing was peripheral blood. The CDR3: CASSPVLAGYEQYF. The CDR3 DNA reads TGTGCCAGCTCCCCGGTATTAGCGGGGTACGAGCAGTACTTC.